This T cell receptor (beta chain) comes out of a study of Tregs in tolerant kidney transplant recipients. Here immunoSEQ multiplex PCR was the method, and the copy in TCRdb shows in-frame clones only, minus some. The table includes about 15,000 clones, about 82% detected once. Details on this clone: Its matching antigen is unknown.

Study results and limitations: Tregs expanded with activated donor B cells seemed most donor-specific.

The CDR3 is 14 residues long. Germline CDR1 and CDR2: SGHAT and FQNNGV. Trimming removed 7 bases from V and 5 bases from J, with 18 bases in between. The sample here was Tregs from blood, taken before the transplant. The receptor comes from a human donor who received a combined kidney and bone marrow transplant. This chain connects TRBV11-2 to TRBJ2-7, with D maybe TRBD1 (5 bases). CDR3 sequence: CASNAKGQPDEQYF. In DNA form, the CDR3 reads TGTGCCAGCAACGCCAAGGGGCAGCCCGACGAGCAGTACTTC.